Listed below are T cell receptor beta chains from one sample, sequenced in a study of CD8+CD57+ T cells in acquired aplastic anemia. TCRdb recomputed calls from the reads with MiXCR, one row per CDR3 protein. The table includes around 290,000 distinct CDR3 sequences, 45% to 65% detected once. The sequenced sample was sorted CD4+, CD8+, or CD8+CD57+ T cells (not recorded which) from PBMCs. The source of these receptors is a human donor with aplastic anemia. Both conserved end residues are part of each CDR3. Each record gives: D gene, V gene, clone size, J gene, CDR3 protein, CDR3 DNA. The D gene is left open where the match is weak. Clone size appears in some rows only: once, few, many, or a class for an expanded clone.

d_gene: TRBD2; v_gene: TRBV19; abundance: -; j_gene: TRBJ2-2; CDR3aa: CASSLLAGGRAGELFF; CDR3nt: TGTGCCAGTAGCCTACTAGCGGGAGGTCGGGCCGGGGAGCTGTTTTTT
d_gene: TRBD1; v_gene: TRBV9; abundance: -; j_gene: TRBJ1-1; CDR3aa: CASNWGQGSEAFF; CDR3nt: TGTGCCAGCAACTGGGGACAGGGTTCCGAAGCTTTCTTT
d_gene: TRBD1; v_gene: TRBV2; abundance: -; j_gene: TRBJ1-6; CDR3aa: CASIRDRGTSPLHF; CDR3nt: TGTGCCAGCATCCGGGACAGGGGTACATCACCCCTCCACTTT
d_gene: -; v_gene: TRBV5-8; abundance: few; j_gene: TRBJ2-1; CDR3aa: CASSLGSGDNEQFF; CDR3nt: TGTGCCAGCAGCTTGGGAAGCGGCGACAATGAGCAGTTCTTC
d_gene: TRBD1; v_gene: TRBV10-3; abundance: few; j_gene: TRBJ1-6; CDR3aa: CAIRRQGSSYNSPLHF; CDR3nt: TGTGCCATCAGGCGACAGGGCAGCTCCTATAATTCACCCCTCCACTTT
d_gene: -; v_gene: TRBV20-1; abundance: -; j_gene: TRBJ2-7; CDR3aa: CSARDPRGGARQYF; CDR3nt: TGCAGTGCTAGAGATCCGAGAGGGGGGGCCCGACAGTACTTC
d_gene: TRBD1; v_gene: TRBV5-5; abundance: -; j_gene: TRBJ2-7; CDR3aa: CASSFGGGTGGSYEQYF; CDR3nt: TGTGCCAGCAGCTTCGGGGGAGGGACAGGGGGCTCCTACGAGCAGTACTTC
d_gene: -; v_gene: TRBV9; abundance: -; j_gene: TRBJ2-5; CDR3aa: CASSVKEGRPYQETQYF; CDR3nt: TGTGCCAGCAGCGTAAAGGAGGGACGCCCGTACCAAGAGACCCAGTACTTC
d_gene: -; v_gene: TRBV7-2; abundance: many; j_gene: TRBJ2-7; CDR3aa: CASSPWTDRSYEQYF; CDR3nt: TGTGCCAGCAGCCCCTGGACAGACAGATCCTACGAGCAGTACTTC
d_gene: TRBD1; v_gene: TRBV20-1; abundance: many; j_gene: TRBJ1-1; CDR3aa: CSARDRGWVTEAFF; CDR3nt: TGCAGTGCTAGGGACAGGGGATGGGTCACTGAAGCTTTCTTT
d_gene: TRBD1; v_gene: TRBV19; abundance: many; j_gene: TRBJ1-2; CDR3aa: CASSRDRTLANYGYTF; CDR3nt: TGTGCCAGTAGTCGGGACAGGACCCTAGCTAACTATGGCTACACCTTC
d_gene: -; v_gene: TRBV5-1; abundance: -; j_gene: TRBJ2-2; CDR3aa: CASSLAAGLYGVGELFF; CDR3nt: TGCGCCAGCAGCTTGGCTGCGGGGTTGTATGGTGTCGGGGAGCTGTTTTTT
d_gene: TRBD1; v_gene: TRBV19; abundance: -; j_gene: TRBJ2-5; CDR3aa: CAFGQGRGTGETQYF; CDR3nt: TGTGCTTTCGGACAGGGGCGTGGAACCGGCGAGACCCAGTACTTC
d_gene: TRBD1; v_gene: TRBV19; abundance: -; j_gene: TRBJ2-7; CDR3aa: CASSIGRGYEQYF; CDR3nt: TGTGCCAGTAGTATCGGCAGGGGGTACGAGCAGTACTTC
d_gene: -; v_gene: TRBV2; abundance: -; j_gene: TRBJ2-5; CDR3aa: CASSPAYGADQETQYF; CDR3nt: TGTGCCAGCAGCCCCGCGTACGGGGCTGACCAAGAGACCCAGTACTTC
d_gene: -; v_gene: TRBV2; abundance: few; j_gene: TRBJ1-5; CDR3aa: CASSASPNQPQHF; CDR3nt: TGTGCCAGCAGTGCGTCCCCCAATCAGCCCCAGCATTTT
d_gene: -; v_gene: TRBV11-2; abundance: once; j_gene: TRBJ1-2; CDR3aa: CASSSSGTDYGYTF; CDR3nt: TGTGCCAGCAGCTCCTCCGGGACTGACTATGGCTACACCTTC
d_gene: -; v_gene: TRBV5-1; abundance: many; j_gene: TRBJ2-2; CDR3aa: CASTSSHGSGELFF; CDR3nt: TGCGCCAGCACATCCTCCCATGGTTCCGGGGAGCTGTTTTTT
d_gene: TRBD1; v_gene: TRBV19; abundance: once; j_gene: TRBJ1-5; CDR3aa: CASRRTGDSNQPQHF; CDR3nt: TGTGCCAGTAGACGGACAGGGGATAGCAATCAGCCCCAGCATTTT
d_gene: -; v_gene: TRBV12-3/TRBV12-4; abundance: many; j_gene: TRBJ1-4; CDR3aa: CASSFEVFEKLFF; CDR3nt: TGTGCCAGCAGTTTCGAAGTCTTTGAAAAACTGTTTTTT
d_gene: TRBD1; v_gene: TRBV15; abundance: few; j_gene: TRBJ2-3; CDR3aa: CATSSLGGTGVFGTDTQYF; CDR3nt: TGTGCCACCAGCAGCTTGGGGGGGACAGGGGTTTTTGGCACAGATACGCAGTATTTT
d_gene: TRBD1; v_gene: TRBV2; abundance: -; j_gene: TRBJ2-5; CDR3aa: CASSSGTGRRQTQYF; CDR3nt: TGTGCCAGCAGCTCCGGGACAGGAAGGCGGCAGACCCAGTACTTC
d_gene: -; v_gene: TRBV2; abundance: -; j_gene: TRBJ2-7; CDR3aa: CASTPPGGGSSYEQYF; CDR3nt: TGTGCCAGCACCCCTCCCGGGGGCGGAAGCTCCTACGAGCAGTACTTC
d_gene: -; v_gene: TRBV2; abundance: many; j_gene: TRBJ1-2; CDR3aa: CASSEQDDYGYTF; CDR3nt: TGTGCCAGCAGTGAACAGGATGATTATGGCTACACCTTC
d_gene: TRBD1; v_gene: TRBV19; abundance: once; j_gene: TRBJ2-7; CDR3aa: CASRRSSSQGAYEQYF; CDR3nt: TGTGCCAGTCGACGTTCAAGTAGCCAGGGGGCCTACGAGCAGTACTTC
d_gene: -; v_gene: TRBV29-1; abundance: many; j_gene: TRBJ2-3; CDR3aa: CSVEAGATDTQYF; CDR3nt: TGCAGCGTTGAAGCGGGAGCCACAGATACGCAGTATTTT
d_gene: -; v_gene: TRBV7-2; abundance: -; j_gene: TRBJ1-1; CDR3aa: CASSLTYRVKTEAFF; CDR3nt: TGTGCCAGCAGCTTAACATACAGGGTAAAGACTGAAGCTTTCTTT
d_gene: -; v_gene: TRBV6-2/TRBV6-3; abundance: -; j_gene: TRBJ1-1; CDR3aa: CASSLGVYTEAFF; CDR3nt: TGTGCCAGCAGCCTAGGAGTTTACACTGAAGCTTTCTTT
d_gene: -; v_gene: TRBV20-1; abundance: once; j_gene: TRBJ1-5; CDR3aa: CSARWDNQPQHF; CDR3nt: TGCAGTGCTAGGTGGGACAATCAGCCCCAGCATTTT
d_gene: -; v_gene: TRBV29-1; abundance: many; j_gene: TRBJ2-3; CDR3aa: CSVGLRISTDTQYF; CDR3nt: TGCAGCGTTGGTTTACGGATTAGCACAGATACGCAGTATTTT
d_gene: -; v_gene: TRBV7-9; abundance: -; j_gene: TRBJ2-7; CDR3aa: CASSPPGLTWEQYF; CDR3nt: TGTGCCAGCAGCCCCCCGGGATTGACCTGGGAGCAGTACTTC
d_gene: -; v_gene: TRBV7-6; abundance: many; j_gene: TRBJ1-5; CDR3aa: CASSLGGANQPQHF; CDR3nt: TGTGCCAGCAGCTTAGGAGGGGCGAATCAGCCCCAGCATTTT
d_gene: -; v_gene: TRBV15; abundance: -; j_gene: TRBJ2-1; CDR3aa: CATSGDGQLGQFF; CDR3nt: TGTGCCACCAGCGGAGATGGGCAGCTTGGGCAGTTCTTC
d_gene: -; v_gene: TRBV2; abundance: -; j_gene: TRBJ1-6; CDR3aa: CASGGQYNSPLHF; CDR3nt: TGTGCCAGCGGAGGACAGTATAATTCACCCCTCCACTTT
d_gene: -; v_gene: TRBV3-1; abundance: many; j_gene: TRBJ2-1; CDR3aa: CASTQTASRGDNEQFF; CDR3nt: TGTGCCAGCACCCAAACCGCTAGTAGAGGGGACAATGAGCAGTTCTTC
d_gene: -; v_gene: TRBV10-3; abundance: -; j_gene: TRBJ1-1; CDR3aa: CAISGQNTGTFF; CDR3nt: TGTGCCATCAGTGGCCAGAACACTGGAACTTTCTTT
d_gene: TRBD2; v_gene: TRBV19; abundance: -; j_gene: TRBJ2-7; CDR3aa: CASSRTSDEQYF; CDR3nt: TGTGCCAGTAGTAGGACTAGCGACGAGCAGTACTTC
d_gene: -; v_gene: TRBV12-5; abundance: many; j_gene: TRBJ1-5; CDR3aa: CASGLVNGGQPQHF; CDR3nt: TGTGCTAGTGGTTTGGTAAATGGGGGTCAGCCCCAGCATTTT
d_gene: -; v_gene: TRBV7-3; abundance: -; j_gene: TRBJ2-1; CDR3aa: CASSQLGGEQLF; CDR3nt: TGTGCCAGCAGCCAGCTAGGAGGTGAGCAGCTCTTC
d_gene: TRBD2; v_gene: TRBV20-1; abundance: -; j_gene: TRBJ2-1; CDR3aa: CSATGTATSGPYNEQFF; CDR3nt: TGCAGCGCGACCGGGACAGCGACTAGCGGGCCCTACAATGAGCAGTTCTTC
d_gene: -; v_gene: TRBV4-1; abundance: -; j_gene: TRBJ1-1; CDR3aa: CASSQGGHSMNTEAFF; CDR3nt: TGCGCCAGCAGCCAAGGAGGACACAGCATGAACACTGAAGCTTTCTTT
d_gene: -; v_gene: TRBV20-1; abundance: -; j_gene: TRBJ2-5; CDR3aa: CSARDRGHTGETQYF; CDR3nt: TGCAGTGCTAGGGATCGGGGTCACACCGGGGAGACCCAGTACTTC
d_gene: TRBD2; v_gene: TRBV12-3/TRBV12-4; abundance: -; j_gene: TRBJ2-1; CDR3aa: CASSLGGNYNEQFF; CDR3nt: TGTGCCAGCAGTTTGGGGGGGAACTACAATGAGCAGTTCTTC
d_gene: TRBD2; v_gene: TRBV20-1; abundance: -; j_gene: TRBJ2-7; CDR3aa: CSARGLADDYEQYF; CDR3nt: TGCAGTGCTAGAGGGCTAGCGGACGACTACGAGCAGTACTTC
d_gene: -; v_gene: TRBV11-2; abundance: many; j_gene: TRBJ1-2; CDR3aa: CASSLGTFYGYTF; CDR3nt: TGTGCCAGCAGCTTGGGGACCTTCTATGGCTACACCTTC
d_gene: -; v_gene: TRBV14; abundance: many; j_gene: TRBJ2-3; CDR3aa: CASSPIGDTQYF; CDR3nt: TGTGCCAGCAGCCCCATTGGAGATACGCAGTATTTT
d_gene: -; v_gene: TRBV10-3; abundance: -; j_gene: TRBJ2-5; CDR3aa: CASSEGLETQYF; CDR3nt: TGTGCCAGCAGTGAGGGCTTGGAGACCCAGTACTTC
d_gene: -; v_gene: TRBV7-9; abundance: -; j_gene: TRBJ2-2; CDR3aa: CASSWPGTNTGELFF; CDR3nt: TGTGCCAGCAGCTGGCCGGGAACAAACACCGGGGAGCTGTTTTTT
d_gene: TRBD1; v_gene: TRBV7-9; abundance: -; j_gene: TRBJ2-7; CDR3aa: CASSTIRDRSYEQYF; CDR3nt: TGTGCCAGCAGCACGATCCGGGACAGGAGCTACGAGCAGTACTTC
d_gene: -; v_gene: TRBV5-1; abundance: -; j_gene: TRBJ2-2; CDR3aa: CVPMTGRDTGELFF; CDR3nt: TGCGTACCCATGACGGGAAGGGACACCGGGGAGCTGTTTTTT
d_gene: -; v_gene: TRBV7-9; abundance: many; j_gene: TRBJ2-7; CDR3aa: CASSPRSGQYF; CDR3nt: TGTGCCAGCAGCCCTCGCAGTGGGCAGTACTTC
d_gene: TRBD1; v_gene: TRBV5-1; abundance: -; j_gene: TRBJ2-1; CDR3aa: CASSLGGTGGNEQFF; CDR3nt: TGCGCCAGCAGCTTGGGCGGGACAGGGGGCAATGAGCAGTTCTTC
d_gene: -; v_gene: TRBV19; abundance: once; j_gene: TRBJ1-2; CDR3aa: CASSPQALLVYGYTF; CDR3nt: TGTGCCAGTAGTCCTCAGGCCCTCCTAGTTTATGGCTACACCTTC
d_gene: -; v_gene: TRBV27; abundance: many; j_gene: TRBJ2-1; CDR3aa: CASSFYPDNEQFF; CDR3nt: TGTGCCAGCAGTTTTTATCCGGACAATGAGCAGTTCTTC
d_gene: TRBD1; v_gene: TRBV25-1; abundance: -; j_gene: TRBJ2-7; CDR3aa: CASSASSGTGAYEQYF; CDR3nt: TGTGCCAGCAGCGCATCCTCCGGGACAGGAGCCTACGAGCAGTACTTC
d_gene: -; v_gene: TRBV7-7; abundance: -; j_gene: TRBJ2-7; CDR3aa: CASSLAADSYEQYF; CDR3nt: TGTGCCAGCAGCTTAGCGGCAGATTCCTACGAGCAGTACTTC
d_gene: -; v_gene: TRBV7-2; abundance: -; j_gene: TRBJ2-3; CDR3aa: CASSLGLSWDTQYF; CDR3nt: TGTGCCAGCAGCTTAGGACTTAGTTGGGATACGCAGTATTTT
d_gene: TRBD2; v_gene: TRBV24-1; abundance: -; j_gene: TRBJ2-3; CDR3aa: CATSDRGLAGGIDTQYF; CDR3nt: TGTGCCACCAGTGACCGTGGACTAGCGGGGGGCATTGATACGCAGTATTTT
d_gene: -; v_gene: TRBV10-1; abundance: many; j_gene: TRBJ2-2; CDR3aa: CASSEYTGELFF; CDR3nt: TGCGCCAGCAGTGAGTACACCGGGGAGCTGTTTTTT